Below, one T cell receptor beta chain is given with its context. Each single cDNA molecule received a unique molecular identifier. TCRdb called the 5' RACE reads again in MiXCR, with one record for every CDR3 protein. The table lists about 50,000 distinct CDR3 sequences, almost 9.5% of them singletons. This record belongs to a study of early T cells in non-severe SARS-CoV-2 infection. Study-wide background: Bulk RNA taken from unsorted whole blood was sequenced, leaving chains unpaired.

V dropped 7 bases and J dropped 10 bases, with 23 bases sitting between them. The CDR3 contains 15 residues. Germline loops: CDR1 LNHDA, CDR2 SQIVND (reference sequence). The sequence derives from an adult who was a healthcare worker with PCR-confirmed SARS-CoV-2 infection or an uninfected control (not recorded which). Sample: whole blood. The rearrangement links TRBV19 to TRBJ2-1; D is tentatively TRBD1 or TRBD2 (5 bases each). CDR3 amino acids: CASNIPGTGNHEQFF. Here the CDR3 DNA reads TGTGCCAGTAACATTCCCGGGACGGGAAACCACGAGCAGTTCTTC.